A selection of T cell receptor beta chains follows, all from one sample in a study of blood T cell repertoires in COVID-19. Here immunoSEQ multiplex PCR was the method, and the copy in TCRdb shows in-frame clones only, minus some. The sample includes 210,000 or so clones, 87% seen only once; the top ten take about 1.9%. Sequenced material: peripheral blood. The receptors originated from a man aged 35-49 years with active or convalescent COVID-19. Each CDR3 is given with its conserved first and last residue. A D gene is named only where the DNA matches it firmly. Clone size, where shown, is once, few, many, or a class for clones that have expanded.

J gene | D gene | V gene | CDR3 length | clone size | CDR3 protein | CDR3 DNA
TRBJ2-3 | - | TRBV29-1 | 14 | - | CSVEDRRVWDTQYF | TGCAGCGTTGAAGATAGGAGGGTATGGGATACGCAGTATTTT
TRBJ2-2 | - | TRBV5-1 | 15 | - | CASSFSGSTTGELFF | TGCGCCAGCAGCTTCTCGGGGTCGACCACCGGGGAGCTGTTTTTT
TRBJ2-7 | - | TRBV2 | 11 | many | CASSGRYEQYF | TGTGCCAGCAGTGGCAGGTACGAGCAGTACTTC
TRBJ1-5 | - | TRBV15 | 15 | - | CATSRPRVENQPQHF | TGTGCCACCAGCCGCCCGAGGGTAGAAAATCAGCCCCAGCATTTT
TRBJ2-2 | - | TRBV7-9 | 15 | - | CASSPWTVFTGELFF | TGTGCCAGCAGCCCGTGGACAGTCTTCACCGGGGAGCTGTTTTTT
TRBJ2-2 | TRBD2 | TRBV6-1 | 15 | many | CASSETSGSTGELFF | TGTGCCAGCAGTGAAACTAGCGGGAGCACCGGGGAGCTGTTTTTT
TRBJ1-2 | TRBD1 | TRBV24-1 | 14 | - | CATPSLQGEAGYTF | TGTGCCACCCCCTCCCTACAGGGGGAGGCTGGCTACACCTTC
TRBJ2-2 | - | TRBV5-6 | 13 | - | CASSPGGTGELFF | TGTGCCAGCAGCCCCGGCGGCACCGGGGAGCTGTTTTTT
TRBJ2-2 | TRBD2 | TRBV9 | 15 | - | CASSVDLAGGWELFF | TGTGCCAGCAGCGTAGACCTAGCGGGCGGTTGGGAGCTGTTTTTT
TRBJ2-7 | TRBD1 | TRBV10-2 | 15 | once | CASRNGQGGSYEQYF | TGCGCCAGCAGAAACGGACAGGGAGGATCCTACGAGCAGTACTTC
TRBJ2-2 | - | TRBV19 | 13 | - | CASSIDLVGELFF | TGTGCCAGTAGTATCGACCTAGTCGGGGAGCTGTTTTTT
TRBJ1-4 | - | TRBV6-5 | 15 | - | CASSYSGRGNEKLFF | TGTGCCAGCAGTTACTCAGGGCGGGGTAATGAAAAACTGTTTTTT
TRBJ1-1 | - | TRBV5-5 | 12 | - | CASSLDITEAFF | TGTGCCAGCAGCTTGGATATTACTGAAGCTTTCTTT
TRBJ1-2 | TRBD1 | TRBV27 | 18 | - | CASSFLGQGGTWGEGYTF | TGTGCCAGCAGTTTCCTTGGACAGGGCGGAACCTGGGGGGAAGGCTACACCTTC
TRBJ2-2 | TRBD1 | TRBV7-9 | 17 | once | CASSLGLGQGGTGELFF | TGTGCCAGCAGCTTAGGGCTGGGACAGGGTGGCACCGGGGAGCTGTTTTTT
TRBJ1-2 | - | TRBV7-2 | 14 | once | CATRHVFTGAGYTF | TGTGCCACCAGGCACGTGTTTACTGGGGCTGGCTACACCTTC
TRBJ1-2 | - | TRBV15 | 16 | few | CATSRDSRSLQGGYTF | TGTGCCACCAGCAGAGATTCTCGGAGCCTGCAGGGTGGCTACACCTTC
TRBJ1-1 | TRBD1 | TRBV7-3 | 13 | - | CASSRDRNTEAFF | TGTGCCAGCAGTCGGGACAGGAACACTGAAGCTTTCTTT
TRBJ2-6 | TRBD2 | TRBV5-1 | 17 | few | CASSLAGGRSGANVLTF | TGCGCCAGCAGCTTGGCGGGGGGGAGATCTGGGGCCAACGTCCTGACTTTC
TRBJ2-1 | TRBD1 | TRBV5-5 | 16 | - | CASSLAGQALYNEQFF | TGTGCCAGCAGCTTGGCGGGACAGGCGCTTTACAATGAGCAGTTCTTC
TRBJ1-1 | TRBD1 | TRBV6-5 | 12 | - | CASSGQGNEAFF | TGTGCCAGCAGCGGACAGGGGAATGAAGCTTTCTTT
TRBJ1-2 | - | TRBV5-1 | 14 | - | CASRPGNSYDGYTF | TGCGCCAGCCGTCCCGGGAACAGCTACGATGGCTACACCTTC
TRBJ1-2 | TRBD1 | TRBV18 | 14 | - | CASSPFQGDYGYTF | TGTGCCAGCTCACCATTTCAGGGGGACTATGGCTACACCTTC
TRBJ2-3 | - | TRBV28 | 14 | - | CASSLGQTGDTQYF | TGTGCCAGCAGTTTAGGGCAGACGGGGGATACGCAGTATTTT
TRBJ1-1 | - | TRBV7-6 | 15 | - | CASSPLSRENTEAFF | TGTGCCAGCAGCCCCTTAAGCAGGGAGAACACTGAAGCTTTCTTT
TRBJ1-2 | TRBD1 | TRBV27 | 15 | few | CASWRTGRRFYGYTF | TGTGCCAGTTGGAGGACAGGACGACGGTTCTATGGCTACACCTTC
TRBJ2-2 | TRBD2 | TRBV28 | 15 | once | CASTSGGGISGELFF | TGTGCCAGCACCAGCGGCGGGGGAATTTCCGGGGAGCTGTTTTTT
TRBJ1-4 | - | TRBV15 | 15 | once | CATSRDTATNEKLFF | TGTGCCACCAGCAGAGACACGGCAACTAATGAAAAACTGTTTTTT
TRBJ1-1 | TRBD1 | TRBV6-6 | 14 | many | CASSSHDRDAEAFF | TGTGCCAGCAGTTCCCACGACAGGGACGCTGAAGCTTTCTTT
TRBJ1-1 | TRBD1 | TRBV9 | 14 | - | CASSADRGDTEAFF | TGTGCCAGCAGCGCAGACAGGGGGGACACTGAAGCTTTCTTT
TRBJ1-1 | TRBD1 | TRBV10-2 | 13 | few | CASTLTGGTEAFF | TGCGCCAGCACCCTGACAGGGGGCACTGAAGCTTTCTTT
TRBJ1-1 | TRBD1 | TRBV29-1 | 13 | - | CSGRTGMNTEAFF | TGCAGCGGTAGGACAGGAATGAACACTGAAGCTTTCTTT
TRBJ2-7 | - | TRBV6-6 | 14 | once | CASSSNSLTDEQYF | TGTGCCAGCAGTTCGAACTCCCTCACAGACGAGCAGTACTTC
TRBJ1-5 | - | TRBV30 | 14 | - | CAWNVAGLRQPQHF | TGTGCCTGGAACGTGGCCGGGTTGAGGCAGCCCCAGCATTTT
TRBJ2-4 | TRBD2 | TRBV9 | 14 | - | CASSRTSGSYIQYF | TGTGCCAGCAGCCGTACTAGCGGGTCCTATATTCAGTACTTC
TRBJ2-3 | TRBD2 | TRBV28 | 16 | - | CASSLFPAGGTDTQYF | TGTGCCAGCAGTTTATTCCCAGCGGGGGGCACAGATACGCAGTATTTT
TRBJ1-2 | TRBD1 | TRBV28 | 17 | - | CASSFSTGGYFGLGYTF | TGTGCCAGCAGTTTCTCAACAGGGGGCTACTTTGGATTGGGCTACACCTTC
TRBJ1-1 | TRBD1 | TRBV27 | 16 | - | CASSLLTGRVDTEAFF | TGTGCCAGCAGTCTGCTGACAGGGCGAGTGGACACTGAAGCTTTCTTT
TRBJ2-2 | TRBD1 | TRBV10-1 | 16 | - | CASKPRDSIAIGELFF | TGCGCCAGCAAACCCCGGGACAGTATAGCGATCGGGGAGCTGTTTTTT
TRBJ1-5 | TRBD1 | TRBV5-6 | 15 | few | CASSPRDSINQPQHF | TGTGCCAGCAGTCCACGGGACAGCATCAATCAGCCCCAGCATTTT
TRBJ1-2 | - | TRBV30 | 14 | - | CAWSWQGTNYGYTF | TGTGCCTGGAGTTGGCAGGGCACTAACTATGGCTACACCTTC
TRBJ1-2 | - | TRBV28 | 13 | - | CATRWAVNYGYTF | TGTGCCACCCGGTGGGCCGTCAACTATGGCTACACCTTC
TRBJ2-2 | - | TRBV19 | 14 | - | CASTPPRGAGELFF | TGTGCCAGTACTCCACCCCGGGGAGCCGGGGAGCTGTTTTTT
TRBJ1-1 | - | TRBV28 | 16 | few | CASSPLGGPKTTEAFF | TGTGCCAGCAGCCCTTTGGGAGGACCCAAAACTACTGAAGCTTTCTTT
TRBJ1-6 | - | TRBV5-6 | 16 | - | CASSRLTEPYNSPLHF | TGTGCCAGCAGCCGGTTGACGGAGCCCTATAATTCACCCCTCCACTTT
TRBJ2-3 | - | TRBV19 | 12 | once | CASSPNTDTQYF | TGTGCCAGTAGCCCTAACACAGATACGCAGTATTTT
TRBJ1-2 | - | TRBV29-1 | 12 | - | CSVETRVYGYTF | TGCAGCGTTGAAACCCGGGTTTATGGCTACACCTTC
TRBJ2-2 | - | TRBV2 | 15 | - | CASSGDVINTGELFF | TGTGCCAGCAGCGGAGATGTGATAAACACCGGGGAGCTGTTTTTT